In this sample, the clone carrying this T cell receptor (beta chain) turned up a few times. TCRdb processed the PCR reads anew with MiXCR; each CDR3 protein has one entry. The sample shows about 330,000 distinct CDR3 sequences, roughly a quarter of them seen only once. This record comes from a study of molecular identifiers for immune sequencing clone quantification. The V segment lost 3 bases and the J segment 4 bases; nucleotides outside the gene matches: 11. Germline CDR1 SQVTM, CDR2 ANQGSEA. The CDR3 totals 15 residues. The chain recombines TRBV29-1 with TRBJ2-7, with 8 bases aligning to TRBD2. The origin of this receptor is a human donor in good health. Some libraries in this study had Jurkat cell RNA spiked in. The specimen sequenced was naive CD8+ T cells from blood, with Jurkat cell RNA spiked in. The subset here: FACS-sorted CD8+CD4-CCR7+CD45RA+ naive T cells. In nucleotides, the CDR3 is TGCAGCGTTGAGTTAGCGGGACGCCCCGATTACGAGCAGTACTTC. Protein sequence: CSVELAGRPDYEQYF.